This TCR beta chain was obtained from a study of T cell responses to AZD1222 COVID-19 vaccine. Germline CDR1 and CDR2: SEHNR and FQNEAQ (reference sequence). The CDR3 is 15 residues long. Trimming removed 5 bases at V and 1 base at J, with 14 bases between. The method was immunoSEQ multiplex PCR; TCRdb's version includes in-frame clones alone and lacks a portion of them. Among about 120,000 clones listed, approximately 87% were seen once. Study-level findings and limits: Reports indicate that nearly half of spike-specific TCRs are directed at unmutated variant regions.

As concerns this clone: Its antigen is currently unknown.

The chain recombines TRBV7-9 with TRBJ1-1, with no clear D. The material sequenced was peripheral blood, taken on day 0 of AZD1222 vaccination. This receptor was obtained from an adult in good health. CDR3: CASSNWAGRNTEAFF. The CDR3 bases are TGTGCCAGCAGCAATTGGGCGGGGAGGAACACTGAAGCTTTCTTT.